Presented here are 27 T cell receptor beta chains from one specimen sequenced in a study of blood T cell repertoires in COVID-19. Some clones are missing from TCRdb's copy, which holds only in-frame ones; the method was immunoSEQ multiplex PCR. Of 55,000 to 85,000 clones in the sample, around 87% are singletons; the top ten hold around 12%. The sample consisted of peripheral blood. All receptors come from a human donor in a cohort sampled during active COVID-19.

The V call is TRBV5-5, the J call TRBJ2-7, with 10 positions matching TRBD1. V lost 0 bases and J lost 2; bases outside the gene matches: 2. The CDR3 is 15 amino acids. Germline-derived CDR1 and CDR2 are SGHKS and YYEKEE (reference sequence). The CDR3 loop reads CASSLAGTGAYEQYF. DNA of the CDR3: TGTGCCAGCAGCTTGGCTGGGACAGGGGCCTACGAGCAGTACTTC.

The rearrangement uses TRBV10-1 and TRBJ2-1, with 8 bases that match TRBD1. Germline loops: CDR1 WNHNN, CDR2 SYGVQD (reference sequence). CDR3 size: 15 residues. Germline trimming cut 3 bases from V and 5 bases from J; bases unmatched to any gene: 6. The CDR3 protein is CASSDAQGANNEQFF. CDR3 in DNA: TGCGCCAGCAGTGACGCGCAGGGGGCCAACAATGAGCAGTTCTTC.

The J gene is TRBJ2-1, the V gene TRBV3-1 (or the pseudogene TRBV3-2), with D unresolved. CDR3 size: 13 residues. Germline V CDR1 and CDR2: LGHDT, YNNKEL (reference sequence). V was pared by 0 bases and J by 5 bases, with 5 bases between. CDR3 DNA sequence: TGTGCCAGCAGCCAAGATTCTAACAATGAGCAGTTCTTC. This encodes CASSQDSNNEQFF.

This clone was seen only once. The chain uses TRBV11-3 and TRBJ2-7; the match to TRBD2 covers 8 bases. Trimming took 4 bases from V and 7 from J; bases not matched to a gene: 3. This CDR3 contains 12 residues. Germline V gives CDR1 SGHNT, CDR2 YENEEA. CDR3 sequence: CASSSGGGEQYF. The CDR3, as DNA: TGTGCCAGCAGCTCCGGCGGGGGGGAGCAGTACTTC.

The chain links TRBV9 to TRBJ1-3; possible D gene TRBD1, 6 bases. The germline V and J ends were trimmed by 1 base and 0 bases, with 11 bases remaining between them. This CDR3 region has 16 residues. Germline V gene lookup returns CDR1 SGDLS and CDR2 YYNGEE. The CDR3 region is CASSVKGDLSGNTIYF. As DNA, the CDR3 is TGTGCCAGCAGCGTAAAGGGGGATCTCTCTGGAAACACCATATATTTT.

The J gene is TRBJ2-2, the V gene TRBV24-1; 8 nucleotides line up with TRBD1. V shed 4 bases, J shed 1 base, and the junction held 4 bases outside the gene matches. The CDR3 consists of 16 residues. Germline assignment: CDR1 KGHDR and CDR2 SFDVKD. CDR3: CATSDGGQGNTGELFF. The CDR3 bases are TGTGCCACCAGTGACGGAGGACAGGGGAACACCGGGGAGCTGTTTTTT.

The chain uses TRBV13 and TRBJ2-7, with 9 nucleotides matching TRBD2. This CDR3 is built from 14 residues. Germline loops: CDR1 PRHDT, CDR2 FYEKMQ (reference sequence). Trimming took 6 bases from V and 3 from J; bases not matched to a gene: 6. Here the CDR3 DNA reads TGTGCCAGCAGGTGGCGGGGGGGAAGCTACGAGCAGTACTTC. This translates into CASRWRGGSYEQYF.

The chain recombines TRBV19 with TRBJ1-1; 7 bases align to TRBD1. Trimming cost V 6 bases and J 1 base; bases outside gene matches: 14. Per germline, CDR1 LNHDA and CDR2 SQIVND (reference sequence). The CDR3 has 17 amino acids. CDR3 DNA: TGTGCCAGTAGCAATGTGCCGGGACAGAAATCGAACACTGAAGCTTTCTTT. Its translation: CASSNVPGQKSNTEAFF.

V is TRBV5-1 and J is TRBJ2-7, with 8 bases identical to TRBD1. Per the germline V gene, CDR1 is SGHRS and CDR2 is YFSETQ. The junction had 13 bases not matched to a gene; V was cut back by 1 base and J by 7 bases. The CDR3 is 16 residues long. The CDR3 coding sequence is TGCGCCAGCAGCTTGTCCGCGGACAGGGCCTCGGGGGAGCAGTACTTC. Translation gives CASSLSADRASGEQYF.

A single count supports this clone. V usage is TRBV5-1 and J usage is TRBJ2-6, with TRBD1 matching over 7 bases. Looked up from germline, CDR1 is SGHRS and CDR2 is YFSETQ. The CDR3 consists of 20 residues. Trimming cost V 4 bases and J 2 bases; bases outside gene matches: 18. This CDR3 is CASSQGTETGSPAGANVLTF. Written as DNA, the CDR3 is TGCGCCAGCAGCCAAGGAACGGAGACAGGGTCTCCCGCTGGGGCCAACGTCCTGACTTTC. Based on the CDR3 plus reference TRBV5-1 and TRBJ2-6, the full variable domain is KAGVTQTPRYLIKTRGQQVTLSCSPISGHRSVSWYQQTPGQGLQFLFEYFSETQRNKGNFPGRFSGRQFSNSRSEMNVSTLELGDSALYLCASSQGTETGSPAGANVLTFGAGSRLTVL.

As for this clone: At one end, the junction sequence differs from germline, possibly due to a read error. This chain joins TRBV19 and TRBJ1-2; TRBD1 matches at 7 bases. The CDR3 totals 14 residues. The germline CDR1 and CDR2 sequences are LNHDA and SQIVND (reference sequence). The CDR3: CASSTNGQVYGCTF. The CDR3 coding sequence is TGTGCCAGTAGTACCAACGGACAGGTTTATGGCTGCACCTTC.

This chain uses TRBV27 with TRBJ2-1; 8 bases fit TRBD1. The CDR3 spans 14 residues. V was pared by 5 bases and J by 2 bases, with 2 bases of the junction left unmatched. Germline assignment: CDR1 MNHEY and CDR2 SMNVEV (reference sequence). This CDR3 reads CASSDRGPYNEQFF. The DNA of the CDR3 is TGTGCCAGCAGTGACAGGGGCCCCTACAATGAGCAGTTCTTC.

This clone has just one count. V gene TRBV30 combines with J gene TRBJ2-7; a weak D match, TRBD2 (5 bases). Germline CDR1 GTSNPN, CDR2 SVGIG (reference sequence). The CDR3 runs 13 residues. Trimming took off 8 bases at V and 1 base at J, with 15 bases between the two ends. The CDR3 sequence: CARSGRESYEQYF. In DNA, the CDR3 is TGTGCCCGAAGTGGTAGGGAGTCCTACGAGCAGTACTTC.

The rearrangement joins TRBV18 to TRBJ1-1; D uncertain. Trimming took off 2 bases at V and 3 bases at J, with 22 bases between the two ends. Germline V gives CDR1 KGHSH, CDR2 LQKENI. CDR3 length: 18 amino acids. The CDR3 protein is CASSPVRLEDREDTEAFF. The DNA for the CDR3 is TGTGCCAGCTCACCAGTTAGGTTGGAGGACCGGGAGGACACTGAAGCTTTCTTT. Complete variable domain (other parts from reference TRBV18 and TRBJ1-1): NAGVMQNPRHLVRRRGQEARLRCSPMKGHSHVYWYRQLPEEGLKFMVYLQKENIIDESGMPKERFSAEFPKEGPSILRIQQVVRGDSAAYFCASSPVRLEDREDTEAFFGQGTRLTVV.

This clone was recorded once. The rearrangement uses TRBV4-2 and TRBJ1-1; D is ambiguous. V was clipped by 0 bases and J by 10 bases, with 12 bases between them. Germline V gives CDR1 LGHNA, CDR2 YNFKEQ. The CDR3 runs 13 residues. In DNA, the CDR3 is TGTGCCAGCAGCCAAGATAATCACCACTTAGCTTTCTTT. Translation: CASSQDNHHLAFF.

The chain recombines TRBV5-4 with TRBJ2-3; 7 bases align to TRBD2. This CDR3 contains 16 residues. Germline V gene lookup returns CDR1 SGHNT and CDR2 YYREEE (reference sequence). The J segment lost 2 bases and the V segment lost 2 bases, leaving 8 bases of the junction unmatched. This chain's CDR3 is CASSFGLAEATDTQYF. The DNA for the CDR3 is TGTGCCAGCAGCTTTGGGCTAGCGGAAGCCACAGATACGCAGTATTTT.

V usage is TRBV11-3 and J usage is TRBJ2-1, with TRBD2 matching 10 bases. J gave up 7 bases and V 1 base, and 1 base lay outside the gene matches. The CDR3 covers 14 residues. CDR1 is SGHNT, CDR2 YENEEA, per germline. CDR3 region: CASSLVAGGNEQFF. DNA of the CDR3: TGTGCCAGCAGCTTAGTAGCGGGGGGAAATGAGCAGTTCTTC.

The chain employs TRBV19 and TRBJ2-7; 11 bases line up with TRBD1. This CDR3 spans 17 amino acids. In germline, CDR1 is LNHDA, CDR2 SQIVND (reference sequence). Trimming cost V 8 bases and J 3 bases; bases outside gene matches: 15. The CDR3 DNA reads TGTGCCAGTTCCCCCCGTTCGGGACAGGGGGAGGGCTACGAGCAGTACTTC. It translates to CASSPRSGQGEGYEQYF.

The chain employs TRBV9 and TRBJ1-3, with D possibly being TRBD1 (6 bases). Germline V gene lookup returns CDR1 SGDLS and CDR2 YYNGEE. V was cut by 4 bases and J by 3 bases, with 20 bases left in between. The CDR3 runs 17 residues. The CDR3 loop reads CASSPRPSSRGGNTIYF. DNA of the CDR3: TGTGCCAGCAGCCCCAGACCCTCGAGCAGGGGTGGAAACACCATATATTTT.

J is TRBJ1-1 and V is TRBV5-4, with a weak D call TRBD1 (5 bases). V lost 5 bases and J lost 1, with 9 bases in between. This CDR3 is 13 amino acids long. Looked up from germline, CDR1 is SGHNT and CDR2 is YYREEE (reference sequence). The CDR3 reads CASRRGGNTEAFF. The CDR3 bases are TGTGCCAGCAGACGGGGGGGGAACACTGAAGCTTTCTTT. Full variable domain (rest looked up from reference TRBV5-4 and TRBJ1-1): ETGVTQSPTHLIKTRGQQVTLRCSSQSGHNTVSWYQQALGQGPQFIFQYYREEENGRGNFPPRFSGLQFPNYSSELNVNALELDDSALYLCASRRGGNTEAFFGQGTRLTVV.

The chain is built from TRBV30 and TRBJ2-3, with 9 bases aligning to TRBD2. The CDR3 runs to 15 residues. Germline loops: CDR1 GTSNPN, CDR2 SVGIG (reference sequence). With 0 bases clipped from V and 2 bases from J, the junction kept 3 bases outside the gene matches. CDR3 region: CAWSVGTSHTDTQYF. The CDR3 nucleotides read TGTGCCTGGAGTGTCGGGACTAGCCACACAGATACGCAGTATTTT.

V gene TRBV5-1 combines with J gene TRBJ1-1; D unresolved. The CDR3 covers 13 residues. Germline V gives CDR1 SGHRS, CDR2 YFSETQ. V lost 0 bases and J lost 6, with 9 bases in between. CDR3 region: CASSLGESPEAFF. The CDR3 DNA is TGCGCCAGCAGCTTGGGAGAGTCTCCTGAAGCTTTCTTT.

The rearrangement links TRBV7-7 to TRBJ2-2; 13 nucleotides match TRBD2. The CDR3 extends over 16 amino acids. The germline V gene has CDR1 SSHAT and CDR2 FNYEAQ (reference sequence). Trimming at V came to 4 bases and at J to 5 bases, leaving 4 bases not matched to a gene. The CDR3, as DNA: TGTGCCAGCAGCTGGGGACTAGCGGGGAAAACCGGGGAGCTGTTTTTT. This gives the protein CASSWGLAGKTGELFF. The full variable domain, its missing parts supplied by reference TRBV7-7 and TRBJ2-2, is GAGVSQSPRYKVTKRGQDVTLRCDPISSHATLYWYQQALGQGPEFLTYFNYEAQPDKSGLPSDRFSAERPEGSISTLTIQRTEQRDSAMYRCASSWGLAGKTGELFFGEGSRLTVL.

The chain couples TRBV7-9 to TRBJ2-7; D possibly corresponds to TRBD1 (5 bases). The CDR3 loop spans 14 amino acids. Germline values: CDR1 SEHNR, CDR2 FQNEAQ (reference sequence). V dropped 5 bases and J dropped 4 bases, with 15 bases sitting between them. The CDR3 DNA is TGTGCCAGCAGCAATTTGGGGCAGTTGTACGAGCAGTACTTC. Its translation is CASSNLGQLYEQYF.

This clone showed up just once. The CDR3 DNA reads as TGTGCCAGCTCACCACCGCAGGGGGAGAGAACTGAAGCTTTCTTT. Translated: CASSPPQGERTEAFF. The V call is TRBV18, the J call TRBJ1-1; 7 positions match TRBD1. This CDR3 comprises 15 residues. Germline CDR1 is KGHSH and CDR2 is LQKENI. With 0 bases clipped from V and 5 bases from J, the junction kept 6 bases outside the gene matches. Based on the CDR3 plus reference TRBV18 and TRBJ1-1, the full variable domain is NAGVMQNPRHLVRRRGQEARLRCSPMKGHSHVYWYRQLPEEGLKFMVYLQKENIIDESGMPKERFSAEFPKEGPSILRIQQVVRGDSAAYFCASSPPQGERTEAFFGQGTRLTVV.

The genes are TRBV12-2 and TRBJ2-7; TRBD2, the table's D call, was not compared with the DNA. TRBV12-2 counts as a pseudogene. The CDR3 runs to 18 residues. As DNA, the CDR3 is TGTGCAAGTCGCTTACTCGGGACTAGCGGGGGGCCAACCTACGAGCAGTACTTC. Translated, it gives CASRLLGTSGGPTYEQYF.

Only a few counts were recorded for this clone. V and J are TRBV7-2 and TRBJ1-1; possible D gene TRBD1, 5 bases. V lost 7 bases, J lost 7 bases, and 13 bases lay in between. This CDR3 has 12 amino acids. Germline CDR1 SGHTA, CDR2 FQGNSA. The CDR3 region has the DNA TGTGCCAGCACCCCATGGGGGGATGAAGCTTTCTTT. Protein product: CASTPWGDEAFF. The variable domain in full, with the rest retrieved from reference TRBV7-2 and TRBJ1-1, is GAGVSQSPSNKVTEKGKDVELRCDPISGHTALYWYRQSLGQGLEFLIYFQGNSAPDKSGLPSDRFSAERTGGSVSTLTIQRTQQEDSAVYLCASTPWGDEAFFGQGTRLTVV.